This TCR beta chain emerged from a study of vaccination effects on CD4 cells after COVID-19. Findings of the study overall: Both infection-induced and vaccine-induced clones contracted markedly at late post-vaccination timepoints. In the study, convalescent patients were few, and early post-infection timepoints were absent.

This CDR3 has 13 residues. The V gene's germline CDR1 is MGHDK and CDR2 SYGVNS. V was shortened by 2 bases and J by 10 bases, with 11 bases between the two germline ends. Following 10 days of culture, CD4+ T cells were isolated. Nobody among the vaccine recipients had prior SARS-CoV-2 infection (nucleocapsid antibodies were negative). Worth noting for this clone: Antigen unknown.

Produced via immunoSEQ multiplex PCR; TCRdb's table is partial and in-frame only. The table records around 40,000 clones, around 63% of them present only once. The rearrangement uses TRBV25-1 and TRBJ1-4; D call uncertain. This TCR came from a human donor who received a COVID-19 vaccine. Sequencing was performed on CD4+ T cells from PBMCs cultured without peptide, taken before COVID-19 vaccination. CDR3 in DNA: TGTGCCAGCAGTGAAAACAGAGGAGGAAAACTGTTTTTT. Translating gives CASSENRGGKLFF.